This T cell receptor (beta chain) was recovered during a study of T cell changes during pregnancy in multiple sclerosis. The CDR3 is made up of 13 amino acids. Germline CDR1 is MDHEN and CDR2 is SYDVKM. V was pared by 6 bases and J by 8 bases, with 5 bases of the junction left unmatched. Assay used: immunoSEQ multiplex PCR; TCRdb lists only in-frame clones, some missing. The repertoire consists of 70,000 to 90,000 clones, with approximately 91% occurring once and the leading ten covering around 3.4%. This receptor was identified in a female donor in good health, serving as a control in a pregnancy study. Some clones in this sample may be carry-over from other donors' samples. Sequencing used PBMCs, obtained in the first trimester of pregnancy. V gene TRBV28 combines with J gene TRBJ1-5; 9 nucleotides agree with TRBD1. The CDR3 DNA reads TGTGCCAGCAGACGACAGGGGGATGAGCCCCAGCATTTT. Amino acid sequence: CASRRQGDEPQHF.